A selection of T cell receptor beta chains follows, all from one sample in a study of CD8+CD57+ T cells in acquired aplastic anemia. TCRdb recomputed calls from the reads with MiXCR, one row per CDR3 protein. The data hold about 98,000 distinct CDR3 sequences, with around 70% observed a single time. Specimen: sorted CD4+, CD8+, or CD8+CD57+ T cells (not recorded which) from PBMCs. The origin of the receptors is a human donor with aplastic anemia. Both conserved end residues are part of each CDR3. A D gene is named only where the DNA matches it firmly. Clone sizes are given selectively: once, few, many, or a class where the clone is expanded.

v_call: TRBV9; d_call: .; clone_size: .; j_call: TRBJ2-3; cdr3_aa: CASSVGRTDTQYF; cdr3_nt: TGTGCCAGCAGCGTAGGCCGGACAGATACGCAGTATTTT
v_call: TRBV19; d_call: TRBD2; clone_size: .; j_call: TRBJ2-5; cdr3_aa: CASTPLAGGRETQYF; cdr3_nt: TGTGCCAGTACCCCACTAGCGGGGGGCCGGGAGACCCAGTACTTC
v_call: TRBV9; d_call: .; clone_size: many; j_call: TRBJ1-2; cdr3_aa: CASSVSSGTVINYGYTF; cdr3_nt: TGTGCCAGCAGCGTGAGTAGTGGGACGGTCATTAACTATGGCTACACCTTC
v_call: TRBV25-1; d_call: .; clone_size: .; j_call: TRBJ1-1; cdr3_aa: CASSVMENTEAFF; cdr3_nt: TGTGCCAGCAGTGTGATGGAGAACACTGAAGCTTTCTTT
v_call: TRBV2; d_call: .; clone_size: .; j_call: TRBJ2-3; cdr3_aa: CASMGLNTDTQYF; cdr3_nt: TGTGCCAGCATGGGACTGAACACAGATACGCAGTATTTT
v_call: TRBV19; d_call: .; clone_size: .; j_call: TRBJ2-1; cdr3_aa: CASRSYARDNEQFF; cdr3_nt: TGTGCCAGTAGATCCTACGCCAGGGACAATGAGCAGTTCTTC
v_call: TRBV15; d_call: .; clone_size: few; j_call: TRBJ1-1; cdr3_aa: CATSREGLGLSPEAFF; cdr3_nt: TGTGCCACCAGCAGAGAAGGATTAGGGCTGAGCCCTGAAGCTTTCTTT
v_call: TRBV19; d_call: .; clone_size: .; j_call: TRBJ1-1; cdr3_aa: CASSLRRGIEAFF; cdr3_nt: TGTGCCAGTTCCCTCCGTAGGGGTATCGAAGCTTTCTTT
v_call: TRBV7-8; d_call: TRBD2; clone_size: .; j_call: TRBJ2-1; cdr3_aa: CASSLGTSGGEQFF; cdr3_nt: TGTGCCAGCAGCTTAGGGACTAGCGGGGGGGAGCAGTTCTTC
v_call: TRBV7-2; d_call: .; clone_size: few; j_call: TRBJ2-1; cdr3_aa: CASSLGLAEQFF; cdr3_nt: TGTGCCAGCAGCTTAGGCCTAGCCGAGCAGTTCTTC
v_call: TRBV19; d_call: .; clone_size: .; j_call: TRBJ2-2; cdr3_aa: CASSIKETGELFF; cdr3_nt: TGTGCCAGTAGTATAAAGGAGACCGGGGAGCTGTTTTTT
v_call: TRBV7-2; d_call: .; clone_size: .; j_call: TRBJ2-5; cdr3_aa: CASSLARVQETQYF; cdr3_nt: TGTGCCAGCAGCTTAGCGAGGGTTCAAGAGACCCAGTACTTC
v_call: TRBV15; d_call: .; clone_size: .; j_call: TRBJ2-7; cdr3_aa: CASTERWGDSYEQYF; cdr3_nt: TGTGCCAGCACCGAGAGGTGGGGGGACTCCTACGAGCAGTACTTC
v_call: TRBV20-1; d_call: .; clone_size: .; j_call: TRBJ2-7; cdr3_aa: CSAPRGGSYEQYF; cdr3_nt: TGCAGTGCCCCGAGGGGAGGCTCCTACGAGCAGTACTTC
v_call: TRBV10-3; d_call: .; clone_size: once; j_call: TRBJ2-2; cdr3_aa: CATTNSLVPGELFF; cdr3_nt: TGTGCCACTACAAATTCACTAGTACCCGGGGAGCTGTTTTTT
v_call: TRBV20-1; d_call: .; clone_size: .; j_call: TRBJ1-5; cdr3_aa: CSAKPLPDSSDQPQHF; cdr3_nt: TGCAGTGCTAAGCCTTTGCCGGATTCTTCGGATCAGCCCCAGCATTTT
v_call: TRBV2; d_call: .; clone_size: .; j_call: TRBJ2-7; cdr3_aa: CASRAETYEQYF; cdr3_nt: TGTGCCAGCAGAGCAGAGACCTACGAGCAGTACTTC
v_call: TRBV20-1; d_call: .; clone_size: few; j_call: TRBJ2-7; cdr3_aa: CSASSGTAYEQYF; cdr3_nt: TGCAGTGCTAGTTCGGGCACAGCCTACGAGCAGTACTTC
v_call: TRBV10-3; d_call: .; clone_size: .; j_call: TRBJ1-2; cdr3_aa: CAISDSDRYGYTF; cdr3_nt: TGTGCCATCAGTGACTCAGACAGATATGGCTACACCTTC
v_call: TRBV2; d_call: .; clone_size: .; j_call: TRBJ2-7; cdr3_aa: CASSDRQASYEQYF; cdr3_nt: TGTGCCAGCAGCGACAGACAGGCGTCCTACGAGCAGTACTTC
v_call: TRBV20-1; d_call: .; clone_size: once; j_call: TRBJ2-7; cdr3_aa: CSAKPSDGPYEQYF; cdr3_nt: TGCAGTGCTAAACCCTCAGATGGACCCTACGAGCAGTACTTC
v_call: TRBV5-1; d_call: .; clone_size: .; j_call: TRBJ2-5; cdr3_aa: CASSLVQGQKTQYF; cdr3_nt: TGCGCCAGCAGCTTGGTACAGGGCCAGAAGACCCAGTACTTC
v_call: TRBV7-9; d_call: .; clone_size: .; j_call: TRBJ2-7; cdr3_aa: CASNARRGEQYF; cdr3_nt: TGTGCCAGCAACGCTCGGAGGGGCGAGCAGTACTTC
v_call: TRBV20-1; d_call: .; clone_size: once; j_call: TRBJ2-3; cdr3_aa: CSARGLLVSDTQYF; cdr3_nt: TGCAGTGCTAGAGGTTTGCTAGTATCGGATACGCAGTATTTT
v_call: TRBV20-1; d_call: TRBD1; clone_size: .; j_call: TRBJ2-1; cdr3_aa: CSADPGQGNSYNEQFF; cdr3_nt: TGCAGTGCCGATCCGGGACAGGGGAATTCCTACAATGAGCAGTTCTTC
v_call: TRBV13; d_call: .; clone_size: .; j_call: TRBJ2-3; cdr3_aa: CASSPGQTRTDTQYF; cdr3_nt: TGTGCCAGCAGCCCAGGACAAACCCGCACAGATACGCAGTATTTT
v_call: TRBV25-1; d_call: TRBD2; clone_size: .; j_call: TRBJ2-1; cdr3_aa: CASSEPGLVSNEQFF; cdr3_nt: TGTGCCAGCAGTGAACCGGGACTAGTCTCCAATGAGCAGTTCTTC
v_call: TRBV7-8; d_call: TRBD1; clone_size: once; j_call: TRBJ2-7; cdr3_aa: CASSLAGQDEQYF; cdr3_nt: TGTGCCAGCAGCTTAGCGGGACAGGACGAGCAGTACTTC
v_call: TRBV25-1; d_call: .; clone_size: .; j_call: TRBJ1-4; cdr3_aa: CASSLRENEKLFF; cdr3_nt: TGTGCCAGCAGTCTAAGGGAGAATGAAAAACTGTTTTTT
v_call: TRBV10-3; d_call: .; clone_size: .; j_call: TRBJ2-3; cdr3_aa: CAISERGTDTQYF; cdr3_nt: TGTGCCATCAGTGAGCGGGGCACAGATACGCAGTATTTT
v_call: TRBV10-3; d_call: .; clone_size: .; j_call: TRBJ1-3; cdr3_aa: CAIRDAVGTGNTIYF; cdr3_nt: TGTGCCATCAGAGACGCGGTGGGGACAGGAAACACCATATATTTT
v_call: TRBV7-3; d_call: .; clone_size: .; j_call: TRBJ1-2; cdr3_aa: CASRPDRGGYTF; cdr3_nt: TGTGCCAGCAGACCCGACCGGGGGGGCTACACCTTC
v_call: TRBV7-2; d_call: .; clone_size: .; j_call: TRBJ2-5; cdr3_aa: CASRYAETQYF; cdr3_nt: TGTGCCAGCAGATACGCAGAGACCCAGTACTTC
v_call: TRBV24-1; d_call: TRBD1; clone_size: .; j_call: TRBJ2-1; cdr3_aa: CATSDPTGTGYNEQFF; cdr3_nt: TGTGCCACCAGTGACCCAACCGGGACAGGGTACAATGAGCAGTTCTTC
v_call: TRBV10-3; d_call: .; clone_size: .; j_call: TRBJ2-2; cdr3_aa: CAISESLGSGLAGGELFF; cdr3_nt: TGTGCCATCAGTGAGTCGTTAGGATCGGGACTGGCAGGCGGGGAGCTGTTTTTT
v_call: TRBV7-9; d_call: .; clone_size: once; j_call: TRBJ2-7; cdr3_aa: CASSLAENYEQYF; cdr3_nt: TGTGCCAGCAGCTTAGCGGAGAATTACGAGCAGTACTTC
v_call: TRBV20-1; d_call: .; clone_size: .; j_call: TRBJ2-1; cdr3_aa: CSARTAGSNEQFF; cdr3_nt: TGCAGTGCTAGAACGGCGGGATCAAATGAGCAGTTCTTC
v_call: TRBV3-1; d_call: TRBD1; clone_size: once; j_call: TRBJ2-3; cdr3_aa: CASSLGTGGDTQYF; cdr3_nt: TGTGCCAGCAGCCTCGGGACAGGGGGAGATACGCAGTATTTT
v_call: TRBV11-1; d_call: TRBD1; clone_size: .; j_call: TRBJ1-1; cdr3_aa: CASSLAVSRDRAGEAFF; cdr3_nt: TGTGCCAGCAGCTTAGCTGTATCCCGGGACAGGGCGGGTGAAGCTTTCTTT
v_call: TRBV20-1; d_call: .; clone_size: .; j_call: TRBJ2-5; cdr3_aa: CSARDSLLETQYF; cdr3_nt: TGCAGTGCTAGAGACAGCCTACTGGAGACCCAGTACTTC